This TCR beta chain was captured in a study of blood T cell repertoires in COVID-19. Looking at the study overall: Collection of acute and convalescent COVID-19 samples took place in the United States, Italy and Spain.

Authors' methods: How many nucleated cells were present was estimated from reference gene primer amplification. TCRdb's copy holds only in-frame clones and misses some; the assay was immunoSEQ multiplex PCR. V, J and clone size were drawn from that table, and D and trimming were deduced from the DNA. The table has some 190,000 clones, less than 85% seen once. Looked up from germline, CDR1 is SGHNT and CDR2 is YYREEE (reference sequence). Trimming took 6 bases from V and 1 from J, leaving 16 bases between them. CDR3 length: 15 residues. The sequence was obtained from a woman aged 50 to 60 with acute or convalescent COVID-19. Sequences were obtained from peripheral blood. The rearrangement uses TRBV5-4 and TRBJ1-2; TRBD1 is a possible D gene (6 bases). The CDR3 coding sequence is TGTGCCAGCACCATGGGGGGGCCCATTAACTATGGCTACACCTTC. Amino acid sequence: CASTMGGPINYGYTF.